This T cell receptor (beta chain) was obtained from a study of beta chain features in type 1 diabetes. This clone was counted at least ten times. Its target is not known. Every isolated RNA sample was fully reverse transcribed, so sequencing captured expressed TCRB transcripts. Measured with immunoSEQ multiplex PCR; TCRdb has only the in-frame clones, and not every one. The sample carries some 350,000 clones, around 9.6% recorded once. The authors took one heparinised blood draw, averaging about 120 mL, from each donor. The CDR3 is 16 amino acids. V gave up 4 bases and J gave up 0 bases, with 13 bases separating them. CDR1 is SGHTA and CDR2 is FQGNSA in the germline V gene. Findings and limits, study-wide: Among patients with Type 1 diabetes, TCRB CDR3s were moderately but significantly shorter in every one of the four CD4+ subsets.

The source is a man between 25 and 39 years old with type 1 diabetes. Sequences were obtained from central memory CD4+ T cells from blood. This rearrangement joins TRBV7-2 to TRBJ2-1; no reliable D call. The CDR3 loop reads CASSSVVLSSYNEQFF. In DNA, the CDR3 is TGTGCCAGCAGCTCGGTAGTGCTTAGCTCCTACAATGAGCAGTTCTTC.